The source of this TCR beta chain is a study of T cell responses to AZD1222 COVID-19 vaccine. Germline V gives CDR1 SGHTA, CDR2 FQGTGA. The ends were cut back, 1 base at V and 6 bases at J, with 7 bases in the middle. The CDR3 sequence is 13 residues long. The repertoire was sequenced with immunoSEQ multiplex PCR; TCRdb's copy has only in-frame clones and lacks some. The data show 95,000 to 100,000 clones, with roughly 90% seen just once and about 17% held by the top ten. V usage is TRBV7-3 and J usage is TRBJ2-4; tentative D call: TRBD2 (5 bases). The clonotype originates from an adult who received the AZD1222 COVID-19 vaccine. The material sequenced was peripheral blood, taken 28 days after the second AZD1222 dose. CDR3 bases: TGTGCCAGCAGCTTAAATGAGGGAAACATTCAGTACTTC. Protein product: CASSLNEGNIQYF. Full variable domain (rest looked up from reference TRBV7-3 and TRBJ2-4): GAGVSQTPSNKVTEKGKYVELRCDPISGHTALYWYRQSLGQGPEFLIYFQGTGAADDSGLPNDRFFAVRPEGSVSTLKIQRTERGDSAVYLCASSLNEGNIQYFGAGTRLSVL.